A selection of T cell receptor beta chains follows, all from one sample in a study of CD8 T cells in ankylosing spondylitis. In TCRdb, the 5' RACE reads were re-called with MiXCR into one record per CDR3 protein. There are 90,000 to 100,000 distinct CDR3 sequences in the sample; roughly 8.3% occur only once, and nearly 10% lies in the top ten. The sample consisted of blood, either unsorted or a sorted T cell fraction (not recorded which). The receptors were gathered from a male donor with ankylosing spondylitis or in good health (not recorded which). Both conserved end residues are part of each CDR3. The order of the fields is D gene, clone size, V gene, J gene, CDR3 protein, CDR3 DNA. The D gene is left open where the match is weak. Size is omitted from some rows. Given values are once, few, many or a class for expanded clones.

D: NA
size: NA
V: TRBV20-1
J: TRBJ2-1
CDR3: CSARTDNEQFF
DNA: TGCAGTGCTAGAACAGACAATGAGCAGTTCTTC

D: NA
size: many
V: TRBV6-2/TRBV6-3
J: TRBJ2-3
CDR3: CASSYPLQTGASTDTQYF
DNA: TGTGCCAGCAGTTACCCTCTCCAGACAGGCGCCAGCACAGATACGCAGTATTTT

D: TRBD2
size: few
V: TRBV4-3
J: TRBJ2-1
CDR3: CASSQDPRGGPGNEQFF
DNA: TGCGCCAGCAGCCAAGATCCCCGCGGGGGGCCGGGCAATGAGCAGTTCTTC

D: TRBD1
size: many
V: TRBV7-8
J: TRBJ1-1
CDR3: CASSLITGGSTEAFF
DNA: TGTGCCAGCAGCTTAATCACAGGGGGAAGCACTGAAGCTTTCTTT

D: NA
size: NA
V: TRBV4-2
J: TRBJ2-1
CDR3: CASSQDEKSSYNEQFF
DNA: TGTGCCAGCAGCCAAGATGAAAAGAGCTCCTACAATGAGCAGTTCTTC

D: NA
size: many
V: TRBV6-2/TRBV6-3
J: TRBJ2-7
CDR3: CASSDLGGSYEQYF
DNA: TGTGCCAGCAGTGATCTGGGCGGCTCCTACGAGCAGTACTTC

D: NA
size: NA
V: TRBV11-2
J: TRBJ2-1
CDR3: CASSLDPFQRRVHLYNEQFF
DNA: TGTGCCAGCAGCTTAGACCCTTTCCAAAGGCGCGTACATCTCTACAATGAGCAGTTCTTC

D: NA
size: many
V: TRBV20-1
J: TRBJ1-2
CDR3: CSAKYPQFNYGYTF
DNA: TGCAGTGCTAAATATCCTCAATTTAACTATGGCTACACCTTC

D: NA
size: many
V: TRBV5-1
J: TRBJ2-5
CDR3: CASSFSGMETQYF
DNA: TGCGCCAGCAGCTTCTCAGGGATGGAGACCCAGTACTTC

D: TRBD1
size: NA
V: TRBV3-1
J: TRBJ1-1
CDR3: CASTKMDRGNGEAFF
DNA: TGTGCCAGCACCAAGATGGACAGGGGAAATGGTGAAGCTTTCTTT

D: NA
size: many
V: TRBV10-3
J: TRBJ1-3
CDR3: CAISELWGPGNTIYF
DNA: TGTGCCATCAGTGAGCTATGGGGGCCGGGAAACACCATATATTTT